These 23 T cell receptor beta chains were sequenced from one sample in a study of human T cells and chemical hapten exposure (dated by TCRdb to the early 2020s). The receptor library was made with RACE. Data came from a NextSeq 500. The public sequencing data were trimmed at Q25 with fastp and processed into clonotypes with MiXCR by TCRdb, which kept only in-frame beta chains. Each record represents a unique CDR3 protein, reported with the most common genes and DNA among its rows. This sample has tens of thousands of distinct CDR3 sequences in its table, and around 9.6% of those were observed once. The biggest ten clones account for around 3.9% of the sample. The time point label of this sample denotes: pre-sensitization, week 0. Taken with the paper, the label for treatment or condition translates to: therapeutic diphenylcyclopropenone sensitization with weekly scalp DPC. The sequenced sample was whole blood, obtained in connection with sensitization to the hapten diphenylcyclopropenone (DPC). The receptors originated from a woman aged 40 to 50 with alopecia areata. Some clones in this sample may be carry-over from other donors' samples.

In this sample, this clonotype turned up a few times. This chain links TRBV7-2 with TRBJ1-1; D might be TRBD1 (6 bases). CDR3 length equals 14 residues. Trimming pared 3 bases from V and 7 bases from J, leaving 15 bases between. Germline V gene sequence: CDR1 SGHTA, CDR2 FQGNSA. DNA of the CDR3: TGTGCCAGCAGCTTCTACTCAGGGACACTTGAAGCTTTCTTT. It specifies CASSFYSGTLEAFF.

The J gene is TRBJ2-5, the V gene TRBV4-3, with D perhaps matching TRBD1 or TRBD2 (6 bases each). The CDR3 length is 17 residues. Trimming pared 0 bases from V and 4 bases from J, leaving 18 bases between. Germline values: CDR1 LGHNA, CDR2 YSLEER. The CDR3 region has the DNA TGCGCCAGCAGCCAAGATTTGGGGGGCGAGCATGGAGAGACCCAGTACTTC. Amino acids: CASSQDLGGEHGETQYF.

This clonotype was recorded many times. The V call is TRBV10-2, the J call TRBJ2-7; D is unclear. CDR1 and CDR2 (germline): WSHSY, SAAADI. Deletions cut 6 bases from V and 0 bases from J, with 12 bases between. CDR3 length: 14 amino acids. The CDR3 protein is CASSKDVASYEQYF. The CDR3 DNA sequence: TGCGCCAGCAGCAAAGATGTGGCCTCCTACGAGCAGTACTTC.

The DNA of the CDR3 is TGTGCCAGCAGCCACCAGGGTAGAGCTGAAGCTTTCTTT. This codes for CASSHQGRAEAFF. The rearrangement joins TRBV3-1 to TRBJ1-1, with D possibly matching TRBD1 (5 bases). CDR1 is LGHDT and CDR2 is YNNKEL in the germline V gene (reference sequence). The CDR3 consists of 13 residues. V was trimmed by 3 bases and J by 6 bases, leaving 11 bases between them.

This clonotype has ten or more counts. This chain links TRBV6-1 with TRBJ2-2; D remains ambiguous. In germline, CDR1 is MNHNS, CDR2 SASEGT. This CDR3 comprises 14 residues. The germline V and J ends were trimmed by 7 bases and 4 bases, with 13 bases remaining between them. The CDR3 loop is CASNLEPSTGELFF. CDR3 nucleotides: TGTGCCAGCAACCTGGAACCTTCCACCGGGGAGCTGTTTTTT.

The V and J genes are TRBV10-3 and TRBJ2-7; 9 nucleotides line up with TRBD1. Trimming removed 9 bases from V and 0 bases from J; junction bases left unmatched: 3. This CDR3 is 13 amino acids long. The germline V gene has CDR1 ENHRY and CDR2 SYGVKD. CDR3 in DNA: TGTGCCATGGGGACAGGGAACTCCTACGAGCAGTACTTC. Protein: CAMGTGNSYEQYF.

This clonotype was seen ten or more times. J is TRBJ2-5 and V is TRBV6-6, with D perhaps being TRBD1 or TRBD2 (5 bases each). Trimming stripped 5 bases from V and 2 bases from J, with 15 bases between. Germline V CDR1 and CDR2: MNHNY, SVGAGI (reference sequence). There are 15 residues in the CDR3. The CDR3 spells CASSNHGAAQETQYF. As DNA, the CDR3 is TGTGCCAGCAGTAACCACGGGGCAGCTCAAGAGACCCAGTACTTC.

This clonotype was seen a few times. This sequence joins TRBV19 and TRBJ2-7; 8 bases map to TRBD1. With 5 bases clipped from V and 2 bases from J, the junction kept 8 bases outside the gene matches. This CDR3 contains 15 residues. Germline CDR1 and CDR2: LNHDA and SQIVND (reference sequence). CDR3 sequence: CASSSRTGPPYEQYF. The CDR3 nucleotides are TGTGCCAGTAGTTCCCGGACAGGGCCCCCCTACGAGCAGTACTTC.

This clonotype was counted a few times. The CDR3 region is CSGGGAIEEQYF. The CDR3 nucleotides are TGCAGCGGCGGGGGGGCTATAGAAGAGCAGTACTTC. This chain uses TRBV29-1 with TRBJ2-7, with 9 bases aligning to TRBD2. V was pared by 7 bases and J by 7 bases, with 8 bases of the junction left unmatched. Germline V gene data show CDR1 as SQVTM and CDR2 as ANQGSEA. There are 12 residues in the CDR3.

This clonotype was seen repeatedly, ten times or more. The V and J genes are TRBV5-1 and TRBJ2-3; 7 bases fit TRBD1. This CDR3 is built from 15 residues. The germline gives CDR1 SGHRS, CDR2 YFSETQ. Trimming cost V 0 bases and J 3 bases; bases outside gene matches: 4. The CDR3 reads CASSLDGQETDTQYF. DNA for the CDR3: TGCGCCAGCAGCTTGGATGGACAGGAGACAGATACGCAGTATTTT.

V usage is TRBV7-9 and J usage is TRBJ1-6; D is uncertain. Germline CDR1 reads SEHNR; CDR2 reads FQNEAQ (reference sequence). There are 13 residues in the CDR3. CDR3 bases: TGTGCTAGCGGCCCACCCGTTAATTCACCCCTCCACTTT. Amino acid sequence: CASGPPVNSPLHF.

The CDR3 DNA follows: TGTGCCAGCAGAAAGACAGGGGGCGATGAAAAACTGTTTTTT. Translating gives CASRKTGGDEKLFF. The V and J genes are TRBV6-2 or TRBV6-3 and TRBJ1-4, with 10 positions matching TRBD1. This CDR3 is 14 amino acids long. V shed 6 bases and J 6 bases; nucleotides not matched to a gene: 4. CDR1 and CDR2 (germline): MNHEY, SVGEGT.

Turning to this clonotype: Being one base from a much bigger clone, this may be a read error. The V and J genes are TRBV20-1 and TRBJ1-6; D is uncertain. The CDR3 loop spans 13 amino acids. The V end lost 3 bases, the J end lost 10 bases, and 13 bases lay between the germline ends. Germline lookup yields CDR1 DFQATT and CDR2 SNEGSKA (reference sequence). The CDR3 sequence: CSASFGVISPLHF. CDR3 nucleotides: TGCAGTGCTAGTTTTGGGGTTATCTCACCCCTCCACTTT.

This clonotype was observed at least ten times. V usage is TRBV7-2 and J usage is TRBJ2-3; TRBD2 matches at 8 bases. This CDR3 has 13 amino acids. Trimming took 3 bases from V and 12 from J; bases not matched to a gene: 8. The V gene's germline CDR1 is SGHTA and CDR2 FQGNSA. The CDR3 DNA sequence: TGTGCCAGCAGCTTGACTAGCGTAATTTATCAGTATTTT. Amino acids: CASSLTSVIYQYF.

In DNA form, the CDR3 reads TGCAGTGCTACCGGGAAGCCCCTTAGCAATCAGCCCCAGCATTTT. Its translation: CSATGKPLSNQPQHF. V gene TRBV20-1 combines with J gene TRBJ1-5; D remains unclear. This CDR3 contains 15 residues. V lost 4 bases and J 0 bases, leaving 13 bases between the germline ends. Looked up from germline, CDR1 is DFQATT and CDR2 is SNEGSKA (reference sequence).

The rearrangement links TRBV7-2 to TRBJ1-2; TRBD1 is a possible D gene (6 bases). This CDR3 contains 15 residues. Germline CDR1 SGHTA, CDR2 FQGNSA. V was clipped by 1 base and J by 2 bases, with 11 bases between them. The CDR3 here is CASSLGPGDNYGYTF. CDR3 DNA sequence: TGTGCCAGCAGCTTAGGCCCAGGGGACAACTATGGCTACACCTTC.

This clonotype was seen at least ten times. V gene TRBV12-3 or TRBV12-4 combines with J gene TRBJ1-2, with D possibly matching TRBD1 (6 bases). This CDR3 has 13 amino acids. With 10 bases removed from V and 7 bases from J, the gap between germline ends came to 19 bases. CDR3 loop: CATRGGSGSGYTF. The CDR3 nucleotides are TGTGCCACAAGAGGGGGGTCTGGGAGTGGCTACACCTTC.

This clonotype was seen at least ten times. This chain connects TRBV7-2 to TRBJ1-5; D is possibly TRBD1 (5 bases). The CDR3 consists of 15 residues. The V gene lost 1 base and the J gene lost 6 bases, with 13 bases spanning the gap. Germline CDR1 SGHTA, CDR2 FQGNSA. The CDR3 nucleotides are TGTGCCAGCAGCTTAGTTACGGGGGAAAGTCAGCCCCAGCATTTT. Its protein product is CASSLVTGESQPQHF.

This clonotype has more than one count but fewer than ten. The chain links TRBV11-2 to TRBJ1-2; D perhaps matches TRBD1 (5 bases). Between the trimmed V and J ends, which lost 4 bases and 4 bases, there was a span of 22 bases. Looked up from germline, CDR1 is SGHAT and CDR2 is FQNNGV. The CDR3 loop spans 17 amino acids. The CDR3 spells CASSSAFLGADGYGYTF. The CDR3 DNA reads TGTGCCAGCAGCTCAGCCTTTTTAGGGGCGGATGGCTATGGCTACACCTTC.

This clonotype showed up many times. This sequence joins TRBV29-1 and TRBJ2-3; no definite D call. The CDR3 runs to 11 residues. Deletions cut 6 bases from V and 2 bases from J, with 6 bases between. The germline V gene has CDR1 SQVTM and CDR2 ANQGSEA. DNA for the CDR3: TGCAGCGTAGGCCTCACAGATACGCAGTATTTT. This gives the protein CSVGLTDTQYF.

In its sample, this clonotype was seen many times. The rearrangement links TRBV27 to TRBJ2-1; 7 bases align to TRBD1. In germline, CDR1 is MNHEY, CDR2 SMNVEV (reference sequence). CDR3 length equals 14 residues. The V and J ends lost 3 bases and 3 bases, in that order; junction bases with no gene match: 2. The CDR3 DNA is TGTGCCAGCAGTTTCGGGGACAGCTACAATGAGCAGTTCTTC. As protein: CASSFGDSYNEQFF.

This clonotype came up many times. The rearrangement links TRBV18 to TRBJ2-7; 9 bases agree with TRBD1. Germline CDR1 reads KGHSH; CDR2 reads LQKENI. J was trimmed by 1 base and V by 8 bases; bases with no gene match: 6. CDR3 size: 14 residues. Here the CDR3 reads CASPGTGTSYEQYF. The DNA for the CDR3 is TGTGCCAGCCCCGGGACAGGGACGTCCTACGAGCAGTACTTC.

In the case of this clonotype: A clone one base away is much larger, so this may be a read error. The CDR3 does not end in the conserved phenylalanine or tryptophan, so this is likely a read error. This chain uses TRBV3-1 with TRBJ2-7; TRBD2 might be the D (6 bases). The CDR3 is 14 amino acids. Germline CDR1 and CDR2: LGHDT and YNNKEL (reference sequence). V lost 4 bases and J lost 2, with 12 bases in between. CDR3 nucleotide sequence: TGTGCCAGCAGCCCAGCGGGCCGAGCCTACGAGCAGTACATC. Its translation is CASSPAGRAYEQYI.